A selection of T cell receptor beta chains follows, all from one sample in a study of cytomegalovirus exposure and HLA in healthy donors. The data were produced by immunoSEQ multiplex PCR, yet TCRdb's version contains in-frame clones alone and is incomplete. The table records some 110,000 clones, around 77% of them present only once. The material sequenced was PBMCs. The receptors come from a woman aged 40 to 50 in good health and CMV-seropositive. Each CDR3 is given with its conserved first and last residue. A D gene is named only where the DNA matches it firmly. Clone size is shown for a subset of rows, as once, few, many or a class of expanded clone.

j_call	clone_size	v_call	d_call	cdr3_aa	cdr3_nt
TRBJ2-7	NA	TRBV2	NA	CASSTTDSYEQYF	TGTGCCAGCAGTACGACAGACTCCTACGAGCAGTACTTC
TRBJ1-1	NA	TRBV6-1	NA	CASTRNAEAFF	TGTGCCAGCACGAGGAACGCTGAAGCTTTCTTT
TRBJ2-1	NA	TRBV7-2	NA	CASSYGTHNEQFF	TGTGCCAGCAGCTACGGGACTCACAATGAGCAGTTCTTC
TRBJ2-2	once	TRBV28	NA	CASSPPPRASGRHTGELFF	TGTGCCAGCAGTCCTCCTCCGAGGGCGTCCGGTCGTCACACCGGGGAGCTGTTTTTT
TRBJ2-7	NA	TRBV5-4	TRBD1	CASSSGGTGSLNEQYF	TGTGCCAGCAGCTCTGGGGGGACAGGTAGTTTGAACGAGCAGTACTTC
TRBJ2-7	NA	TRBV4-2	NA	CASSQEPRNYEQYF	TGTGCCAGCAGCCAAGAACCCAGAAACTACGAGCAGTACTTC
TRBJ2-7	NA	TRBV27	TRBD2	CASSHGLAGSMGEQYF	TGTGCCAGCAGTCACGGACTAGCGGGATCCATGGGTGAGCAGTACTTC
TRBJ2-1	few	TRBV30	NA	CAWSSLLPQFF	TGTGCCTGGAGTTCCCTACTTCCCCAGTTCTTC
TRBJ2-1	NA	TRBV7-2	TRBD2	CASSTLAGGDEQFF	TGTGCCAGCAGCACACTAGCGGGAGGGGATGAGCAGTTCTTC
TRBJ2-5	NA	TRBV2	NA	CASSEGYSQETQYF	TGTGCCAGCAGTGAGGGCTACAGCCAAGAGACCCAGTACTTC
TRBJ2-5	NA	TRBV7-9	TRBD2	CASSSAGLAGRKETQYF	TGTGCCAGCAGCTCCGCCGGACTAGCGGGAAGGAAAGAGACCCAGTACTTC
TRBJ2-3	NA	TRBV9	TRBD2	CASSVDLAGLTDTQYF	TGTGCCAGCAGCGTAGATCTAGCGGGTCTCACAGATACGCAGTATTTT
TRBJ2-3	once	TRBV10-3	NA	CAISETGGDTQYF	TGTGCCATCAGTGAAACTGGAGGAGATACGCAGTATTTT
TRBJ1-5	few	TRBV27	NA	CASSLKQGVYQPQHF	TGTGCCAGCAGTCTGAAACAGGGCGTATATCAGCCCCAGCATTTT
TRBJ2-1	NA	TRBV6-6	NA	CASSYDFSSYNEQFF	TGTGCCAGCAGTTATGACTTTAGCTCCTACAATGAGCAGTTCTTC
TRBJ2-7	NA	TRBV19	TRBD2	CASSMMAGVTYEQYF	TGTGCCAGTAGTATGATGGCGGGAGTCACCTACGAGCAGTACTTC
TRBJ2-3	NA	TRBV6-1	NA	CASSAYGGTDTQYF	TGTGCCAGCAGTGCCTACGGGGGCACAGATACGCAGTATTTT
TRBJ2-2	NA	TRBV18	TRBD1	CASSPGQGDTGELFF	TGTGCCAGCTCACCGGGACAGGGGGACACCGGGGAGCTGTTTTTT
TRBJ2-3	NA	TRBV4-1	TRBD1	CASSRDRETDTQYF	TGCGCCAGCAGCCGGGACAGGGAGACAGATACGCAGTATTTT
TRBJ2-3	NA	TRBV6-1	NA	CASSEAPSSTQYF	TGTGCCAGCAGTGAAGCCCCTAGCAGTACGCAGTATTTT
TRBJ2-1	few	TRBV30	TRBD1	CACRGTGWGEQFF	TGTGCCTGTCGCGGGACAGGGTGGGGTGAGCAGTTCTTC
TRBJ2-7	NA	TRBV28	TRBD2	CASSIGLASSYEQYF	TGTGCCAGCAGTATCGGACTAGCGAGCTCCTACGAGCAGTACTTC
TRBJ1-2	NA	TRBV2	TRBD1	CASSVPRDRTRFYYGYTF	TGTGCCAGCAGTGTACCCAGGGACAGGACTCGTTTTTACTATGGCTACACCTTC
TRBJ2-1	once	TRBV10-1	NA	CASSEALADEQFF	TGCGCCAGCAGTGAGGCTCTAGCAGATGAGCAGTTCTTC
TRBJ2-4	NA	TRBV2	NA	CASNRGKNIQYF	TGTGCCAGCAACCGCGGCAAAAACATTCAGTACTTC
TRBJ2-3	NA	TRBV11-2	NA	CASSTIKAASTDTQYF	TGTGCCAGCAGCACAATCAAGGCGGCTAGCACAGATACGCAGTATTTT
TRBJ2-5	NA	TRBV5-1	TRBD2	CASSPGGDHQETQYF	TGCGCCAGCAGCCCGGGGGGGGATCACCAAGAGACCCAGTACTTC
TRBJ2-3	NA	TRBV4-1	NA	CASSSRRATSTDTQYF	TGCGCCAGCAGCTCGCGCAGGGCTACTAGCACAGATACGCAGTATTTT
TRBJ1-6	NA	TRBV30	TRBD1	CAWSGGQSNSPLHF	TGTGCCTGGAGTGGGGGACAGAGTAATTCACCCCTCCACTTT
TRBJ1-1	NA	TRBV7-9	NA	CASSLARGFSRAFF	TGTGCCAGCAGCTTAGCGCGGGGGTTTTCCCGGGCTTTCTTT
TRBJ2-7	NA	TRBV7-8	TRBD1	CASSLRVGGQGTYEQYF	TGTGCCAGCAGCTTAAGAGTAGGGGGACAGGGAACCTACGAGCAGTACTTC
TRBJ2-2	NA	TRBV7-8	TRBD1	CASSLGQGNTGELFF	TGTGCCAGCAGCTTAGGACAGGGGAACACCGGGGAGCTGTTTTTT
TRBJ1-1	NA	TRBV5-1	TRBD1	CASSAGDSVNTEAFF	TGCGCCAGCAGCGCAGGGGACAGCGTGAACACTGAAGCTTTCTTT
TRBJ1-5	NA	TRBV19	NA	CASSRSSDNQPQHF	TGTGCCAGTAGTCGGAGCTCTGACAATCAGCCCCAGCATTTT
TRBJ2-5	NA	TRBV19	TRBD2	CASGTSGSRETQYF	TGTGCCAGTGGGACTAGCGGGAGTCGAGAGACCCAGTACTTC
TRBJ2-5	NA	TRBV4-1	NA	CASRGGGSETQYF	TGCGCCAGCCGAGGGGGGGGGTCAGAGACCCAGTACTTC
TRBJ2-5	NA	TRBV28	TRBD2	CASSMGLAGARETQYF	TGTGCCAGCAGTATGGGACTAGCGGGAGCAAGGGAGACCCAGTACTTC
TRBJ1-5	NA	TRBV7-8	NA	CASSLAAQPQHF	TGTGCCAGCAGCTTAGCGGCCCAGCCCCAGCATTTT
TRBJ2-3	NA	TRBV7-9	NA	CATIDQTSTDTQYF	TGTGCCACCATAGACCAGACTAGCACAGATACGCAGTATTTT
TRBJ2-3	NA	TRBV30	TRBD2	CAWSPGLATTQYF	TGTGCCTGGAGTCCGGGACTAGCTACTACGCAGTATTTT
TRBJ1-5	few	TRBV7-2	NA	CASSPRFNQPQHF	TGTGCCAGCAGCCCTCGGTTTAATCAGCCCCAGCATTTT
TRBJ2-7	NA	TRBV6-1	TRBD2	CATTTSGIKYEQYF	TGTGCCACCACAACTAGCGGAATAAAATACGAGCAGTACTTC
TRBJ2-3	NA	TRBV11-3	NA	CASSLEASADTQYF	TGTGCCAGCAGCTTAGAGGCTAGCGCAGATACGCAGTATTTT
TRBJ1-2	NA	TRBV19	TRBD1	CASSFRDRENGYTF	TGTGCCAGTAGTTTCCGGGACAGGGAAAATGGCTACACCTTC
TRBJ2-5	few	TRBV28	TRBD1	CASSLTGRDRGLETQYF	TGTGCCAGCAGTTTAACGGGCAGGGACAGGGGTTTGGAGACCCAGTACTTC
TRBJ2-1	once	TRBV6-5	TRBD2	CASSYRLAARNEQFF	TGTGCCAGCAGTTACAGGCTAGCGGCTAGGAATGAGCAGTTCTTC
TRBJ1-6	NA	TRBV28	NA	CASSPPRGSYNSPLHF	TGTGCCAGCAGTCCCCCCCGGGGCTCCTATAATTCACCCCTCCACTTT
TRBJ1-4	NA	TRBV5-1	NA	CASSSAGINEKLFF	TGCGCCAGCAGCTCGGCGGGGATTAATGAAAAACTGTTTTTT
TRBJ1-1	few	TRBV5-1	NA	CASSLAGGRQTEAFF	TGCGCCAGCAGCTTGGCCGGGGGAAGGCAGACTGAAGCTTTCTTT
TRBJ1-2	NA	TRBV9	NA	CASSRGGGESGYTF	TGTGCCAGCAGCCGTGGAGGGGGGGAGTCTGGCTACACCTTC
TRBJ2-5	once	TRBV18	NA	CASSPGMQETQYF	TGTGCCAGCTCACCCGGGATGCAAGAGACCCAGTACTTC
TRBJ2-2	NA	TRBV5-1	TRBD1	CASSTGQGTGELFF	TGCGCCAGCAGCACGGGACAGGGCACCGGGGAGCTGTTTTTT